This T cell receptor beta chain was profiled in a study of vaccination effects on CD4 cells after COVID-19. Unmatched junction bases numbered 11, after V lost 1 base and J lost 5 bases. This CDR3 region has 16 residues. In regard to this clone: The antigen is undetermined.

At the end of roughly 9 days of culture, CD4+ T cells were isolated. This table comes from immunoSEQ multiplex PCR, and its TCRdb copy is limited to in-frame clones, with some not included. In the table there are about 47,000 clones, roughly three quarters of which are singletons. This receptor was identified in a human donor who had a prior SARS-CoV-2 infection. The sample consisted of CD4+ T cells from PBMCs cultured without peptide, taken before COVID-19 vaccination. V gene TRBV5-3 combines with J gene TRBJ1-2, with TRBD1 matching over 7 bases. TRBV5-3 is given ORF status, its function remaining uncertain. Here the CDR3 reads CARSLTGQRFGYGYTF. Written as DNA, the CDR3 is TGTGCCAGAAGCTTGACGGGACAGCGATTTGGATATGGCTACACCTTC.